Described below is a single TCR beta chain sequence and its context. This specimen belongs to a study of blood T cell repertoires in COVID-19. The overall study: The origin of the acute and convalescent COVID-19 samples was the United States, Italy and Spain. The cDNA or gDNA used as material had been derived from T cells, B-cell-depleted T cells, or PBMCs.

The authors' processing: Amplification of reference gene primers was used by the study to estimate nucleated cell counts. Clones were read by immunoSEQ multiplex PCR, and TCRdb kept only the in-frame ones, dropping some. D and trimming come from the DNA, and the V and J calls and clone size come from that table. The sample carries about 110,000 clones, around 84% recorded once. V shed 6 bases and J 8 bases; nucleotides not matched to a gene: 12. This CDR3 has 14 residues. Per the germline V gene, CDR1 is SQVTM and CDR2 is ANQGSEA. The sequenced material came from peripheral blood. The V gene is TRBV29-1, the J gene TRBJ2-3; 9 positions agree with TRBD2. This clonotype originated in a human donor in a cohort sampled during active COVID-19. The DNA for the CDR3 is TGCAGCGTAGACCCGGGACTAGCTTATAGTACGCAGTATTTT. Translated: CSVDPGLAYSTQYF.